This T cell receptor (beta chain) was documented in a study of blood T cells in healthy people across ages. Whole-study findings and limits: Relative to aged donors, long-lived donors carried more naive CD4+ cells and displayed higher diversity. Percentage of naive T cells showed a strong correlation with TCR beta diversity. Estimates drawn from one million T cells were deemed to understate diversity.

The individuals who served as donors were healthy Caucasians living in Russia, aged roughly 6 to 90. A note on this clonotype: What it recognizes is unknown.

With a J-beta primer mix and a sample-barcoded 5' primer, a second PCR ran about 7 to 12 cycles. TCRdb fed the 5' RACE reads into MiXCR, producing one record per CDR3 protein. The sample has 1.8 million or so distinct CDR3 sequences; about 39% are singletons. This receptor was identified in a human donor in good health. Sequenced input: blood.

The CDR3 protein is CASSIVGGAQKGYTF. In DNA, the CDR3 is TGTGCCAGCAGTATAGTGGGGGGCGCGCAGAAGGGCTACACCTTC. The rearrangement joins TRBV7-2 to TRBJ1-2, with D tentatively TRBD1 (6 bases). Trimming removed 6 bases from V and 8 bases from J, with 22 bases in between. The germline V gene has CDR1 SGHTA and CDR2 FQGNSA. CDR3 length: 15 amino acids.